This T cell receptor beta chain comes out of a study of Ad26.COV2.S vaccination and SARS-CoV-2 variants (dated by TCRdb to the early 2020s). In the study overall: Vaccine-arm donors were drawn from COV1001, a multicentre, randomized, double-blind, placebo-controlled phase I-IIa trial of Ad26.COV2.S in healthy adults. Ad26.COV2.S was administered intramuscularly at 5 x 10^10 or 1 x 10^11 viral particles, either as a single shot or as two shots given 56 days apart. TCRbeta repertoire sequencing served as the tool for gauging how specific and how broad the SARS-CoV-2-reactive T cell receptors were following Ad26.COV2.S vaccination. Trial participants were randomized into five groups of five, in which low-dose or high-dose Ad26.COV2.S was given once or twice, or placebo was given on both occasions. Blinding of investigators to trial group allocation was maintained during experiments and outcome assessment. The TCR-sequenced set comprised roughly 30 samples: around 20 Ad26.COV2.S vaccine recipients, 5 placebo recipients and 8 SARS-CoV-2 convalescent individuals. Beyond this particular receptor, the publication reports: According to the authors, total T cell responses may have been underestimated by the TCR breadth and depth analyses. Comparing responses between vaccine doses or regimens was not something the study was powered to do. Higher spike-specific TCR breadth was observed in Ad26.COV2.S recipients than in placebo recipients (P = 0.0014). Vaccine and placebo recipients had comparable non-spike TCR breadth, which fits with the vaccine containing only spike. Substantial breadth of spike-specific CD8+ and CD4+ T cell responses was reported after vaccination.

The immunoSEQ Assay was used to sequence TCRbeta CDR3 regions. After extraction, genomic DNA underwent amplification by bias-controlled multiplex PCR, followed by high-throughput sequencing. From the authors' description of their analysis: Collapsing and filtering of sequences were performed to quantify the absolute abundance of each unique TCRbeta CDR3 region. T cell fraction was estimated by normalizing TCRbeta template counts to usable DNA, with usable DNA measured through amplification of reference genes found in all nucleated cells. Repertoire TCRs were annotated as SARS-CoV-2-specific by exact matching of V gene, CDR3 amino acid sequence and J gene to a known reactive TCR set. The reference SARS-CoV-2 TCR set was derived from MIRA and filtered for enrichment in COVID-19-positive ImmuneCODE repertoires, a step that removed public or cross-reactive TCRs. Using the MIRA antigens, annotated TCRs were further analysed by specific ORF or by position within an ORF. Depth was the summed frequency of annotated unique rearrangements, while breadth was defined as annotated unique rearrangements over total unique productive rearrangements. Group comparisons of TCR breadth used two-sided Wilcoxon rank-sum tests. Held by TCRdb, this immuneACCESS table contains in-frame sequences only and omits some clones. Under half of the omission traces to an unresolved V gene where checked; the cause of the rest is unknown. The DNA gave D and trimming, while V, J and clone size come from that table. Counted in this sample were 400,000 to 450,000 clones; around 92% of them appeared once. The top ten hold approximately 1.6% of the sample.

The CDR3 covers 14 residues, taking in both the cysteine and the phenylalanine. The CDR3 DNA has 42 bases and is translated from base 1. The CDR1 and CDR2 encoded by the germline V gene (reference sequence) are SEHNR and FQNEAQ. The germline V end is reduced by 4 bases and the J end by 4 bases; junction bases left unmatched: 3. Notes on this clone: Its specific antigen is unknown. No base qualities exist here, and no much larger clone lies one base off it.

Taken with the paper, the label for treatment or condition translates to: roughly 18 received Ad26.COV2.S at low or high dose, single or two shots; roughly 5 received placebo; per-sample allocation not given. For vaccine and placebo recipients, repertoires were sequenced using samples collected on day 63 after the first injection. Between 29 July and 7 August 2020, Cohort 1b enrolled 25 adults aged 18-55 years at one site in Boston, USA. Ad26.COV2.S was a replication-incompetent adenovirus type 26 vector that expressed a prefusion-stabilized SARS-CoV-2 spike protein derived from the original Wuhan strain.

The chain joins TRBV7-9 to TRBJ1-1, and 10 junctional nucleotides match TRBD1. This specimen was peripheral blood, taken in a trial of Ad26.COV2.S vaccine versus placebo. This TCR derives from a person aged 18 to 65 who received the Ad26.COV2.S COVID-19 vaccine or a placebo. CDR3 sequence: CASSSTGGLTEAFF. The bases are TGTGCCAGCAGCTCGACAGGGGGCCTCACTGAAGCTTTCTTT.